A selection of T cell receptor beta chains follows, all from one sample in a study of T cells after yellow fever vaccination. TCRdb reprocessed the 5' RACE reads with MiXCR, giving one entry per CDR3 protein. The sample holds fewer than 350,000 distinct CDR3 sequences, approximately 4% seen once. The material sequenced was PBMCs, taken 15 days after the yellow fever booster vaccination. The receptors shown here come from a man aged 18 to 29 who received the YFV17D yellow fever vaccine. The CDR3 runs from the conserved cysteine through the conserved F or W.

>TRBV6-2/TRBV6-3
CASSYRGLSVLGEQYF
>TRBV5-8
CASSSRTGYMNTEAFF
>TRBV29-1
CSVAKRGLYEQFF
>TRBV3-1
CASSLQGDIRNSPLHF
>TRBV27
CASSFGTGGWTEAFF
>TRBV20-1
CSAGQGLVPQHF
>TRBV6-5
CASSYSKGPAQPQHF
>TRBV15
CATSRDGVWGTGTEAFF
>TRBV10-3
CAISRQGSTEAFF
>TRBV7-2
CASSSTGSDTQYF
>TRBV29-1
CSAGTQTYYGYTF
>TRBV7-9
CASSFGDRGKRETQYF
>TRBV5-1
CASSLEGRDYGYTF
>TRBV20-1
CSASRQPEAFF
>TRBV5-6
CASSSERAFGNTIYF
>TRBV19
CASSIHAGGSNEQFF
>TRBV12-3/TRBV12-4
CASSPAQTRPGQYF
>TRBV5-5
CASSLGRGLSETQYF